What follows are 26 T cell receptor beta chains derived from one specimen sequenced in a study of blood T cells in healthy people across ages (dated by TCRdb to the mid-2010s). Receptor amplification or capture employed 5' RACE. Sequencing was carried out with an Illumina HiSeq 2500. The second PCR ran for roughly 7 to 11 cycles and used a J-beta primer mix along with a sample-barcoded 5' primer. The raw public data were reprocessed by TCRdb itself: fastp quality trimming at Q25, MiXCR clonotype calling, in-frame beta chains only. Rows are unified per CDR3 protein, each entry keeping the most common DNA and genes. Here the sample has about 1.5 million distinct CDR3 sequences; less than 45% occur a single time. About 4% of the sample lies in the top ten. Sequenced material: blood. The receptors stem from a woman under 30 in good health.

This clonotype was counted a few times. The chain recombines TRBV28 with TRBJ1-2; D is unresolved. V was clipped by 5 bases and J by 7 bases, with 14 bases between them. The CDR3 covers 13 residues. The germline V gene has CDR1 MDHEN and CDR2 SYDVKM. Here the CDR3 DNA reads TGTGCCAGCAGTGACCCCGGCGACCCTGGCTACACCTTC. This sequence encodes CASSDPGDPGYTF.

This chain uses TRBV20-1 with TRBJ2-7; 8 bases map to TRBD1. CDR3 size: 12 residues. The junction had 5 bases not matched to a gene; V was cut back by 6 bases and J by 4 bases. Germline assignment: CDR1 DFQATT and CDR2 SNEGSKA (reference sequence). CDR3 in amino acids: CSAMGQVYEQYF. Here the CDR3 DNA reads TGCAGTGCCATGGGACAGGTTTACGAGCAGTACTTC.

This clonotype was observed a few times. The CDR3 is CASSVEEGTAEKLFF. The CDR3 coding sequence is TGTGCCAGCAGCGTAGAGGAAGGAACAGCTGAAAAACTGTTTTTT. The chain carries TRBV9 and TRBJ1-4; D gene unclear. Deletions cut 0 bases from V and 7 bases from J, with 13 bases between. Germline values: CDR1 SGDLS, CDR2 YYNGEE. This CDR3 region has 15 residues.

V gene TRBV4-1 combines with J gene TRBJ2-1; the match to TRBD2 covers 10 bases. The germline V gene encodes CDR1 MGHRA and CDR2 YSYEKL. The CDR3 has 16 amino acids. V lost 0 bases to trimming and J lost 10 bases; unmatched junction nucleotides: 9. CDR3 sequence: CASSQEELAGALEQFF. The DNA of the CDR3 is TGCGCCAGCAGCCAAGAAGAGCTAGCGGGAGCGTTAGAGCAGTTCTTC.

V gene TRBV27 combines with J gene TRBJ2-1, with D possibly TRBD2 on 6 matching bases. The ends were cut back, 0 bases at V and 4 bases at J, with 13 bases in the middle. The CDR3 sequence is 16 residues long. CDR1 and CDR2 from the germline V gene are MNHEY and SMNVEV (reference sequence). Here the CDR3 reads CASSLSTGVIYNEQFF. In nucleotides, the CDR3 is TGTGCCAGCAGTTTATCGACGGGGGTGATTTACAATGAGCAGTTCTTC.

The CDR3 loop is CASSQGGSNNEQFF. Written as DNA, the CDR3 is TGCGCCAGCAGCCAGGGGGGGTCCAACAATGAGCAGTTCTTC. The rearrangement links TRBV4-3 to TRBJ2-1; 7 bases fit TRBD2. The CDR3 sequence is 14 residues long. Germline V gives CDR1 LGHNA, CDR2 YSLEER. Germline trimming cut 3 bases from V and 5 bases from J; bases unmatched to any gene: 4.

The V and J genes are TRBV6-6 and TRBJ2-1, with a weak D call TRBD2 (6 bases). The CDR3 runs to 16 residues. Trimming took 5 bases from V and 2 from J, leaving 16 bases between them. CDR1 is MNHNY and CDR2 is SVGAGI in the germline V gene (reference sequence). The CDR3 protein is CASSRGALRPYNEQFF. The CDR3 DNA sequence: TGTGCCAGCAGTCGCGGGGCTCTTCGTCCCTACAATGAGCAGTTCTTC.

About this clonotype: This may be a read error, as it is one base from a much larger clone. V is TRBV7-2 and J is TRBJ2-3, with D possibly TRBD2 on 5 matching bases. The CDR3 totals 15 residues. V was pared by 5 bases and J by 8 bases, with 20 bases between. Germline CDR1 is SGHTA and CDR2 is FQGNSA. In DNA form, the CDR3 reads TGTGCCAGCAGCCCAAAACGGAGGCCCGAAGGTACGCAGTATTTT. Its protein product is CASSPKRRPEGTQYF.

This clonotype occurred a few times. V and J are TRBV5-1 and TRBJ1-1; no definite D call. This CDR3 has 14 residues. The germline V gene encodes CDR1 SGHRS and CDR2 YFSETQ. Between the trimmed V and J ends, which lost 5 bases and 1 base, there was a span of 12 bases. The CDR3 sequence is CASRFQAGNTEAFF. The CDR3 nucleotides are TGCGCCAGCAGGTTTCAGGCGGGGAACACTGAAGCTTTCTTT. Variable domain in full (rest from reference TRBV5-1 and TRBJ1-1): KAGVTQTPRYLIKTRGQQVTLSCSPISGHRSVSWYQQTPGQGLQFLFEYFSETQRNKGNFPGRFSGRQFSNSRSEMNVSTLELGDSALYLCASRFQAGNTEAFFGQGTRLTVV.

This chain's CDR3 is CASSLGTDYTDTQYF. CDR3 DNA: TGTGCCAGCAGCCTCGGGACTGACTACACAGATACGCAGTATTTT. This chain uses TRBV4-2 with TRBJ2-3, with D tentatively TRBD2 (6 bases). The CDR3 sequence is 15 residues long. Trimming cost V 4 bases and J 2 bases, with 13 bases left between them. CDR1 is LGHNA and CDR2 is YNFKEQ in the germline V gene.

Only a few counts were recorded for this clonotype. The chain employs TRBV12-3 or TRBV12-4 and TRBJ1-1, with 7 bases aligning to TRBD1. The CDR3 spans 15 residues. Germline trimming cut 5 bases from V and 3 bases from J; bases unmatched to any gene: 9. For the CDR3, the DNA is TGTGCCAGCAGTCCGGGGACAGTATTTTACACTGAAGCTTTCTTT. Amino acids: CASSPGTVFYTEAFF.

In nucleotides, the CDR3 is TGCAGTGCTTCAAACAGGGTCACTGAAGCTTTCTTT. Its translation is CSASNRVTEAFF. The chain couples TRBV20-1 to TRBJ1-1; weak D call: TRBD1 (6 bases). This CDR3 region has 12 residues. CDR1 and CDR2 from the germline V gene are DFQATT and SNEGSKA (reference sequence). V shed 5 bases and J shed 4 bases, with 11 bases lying between them.

This clonotype showed up just a few times. The V and J genes are TRBV9 and TRBJ2-1, with D tentatively TRBD1 (5 bases). Germline loops: CDR1 SGDLS, CDR2 YYNGEE. V was pared by 1 base and J by 3 bases, with 8 bases between. CDR3 length: 14 amino acids. The CDR3 is CASSVQGHYNEQFF. The CDR3 coding sequence is TGTGCCAGCAGCGTACAGGGTCACTACAATGAGCAGTTCTTC.

The chain carries TRBV28 and TRBJ2-1; TRBD2 is a possible D gene (6 bases). Germline V gene sequence: CDR1 MDHEN, CDR2 SYDVKM. Trimming cost V 4 bases and J 4 bases, with 23 bases left between them. There are 18 residues in the CDR3. The CDR3 is CASSSPYSGPKGYNEQFF. CDR3 in DNA: TGTGCCAGCAGTTCCCCGTATAGCGGTCCCAAGGGTTACAATGAGCAGTTCTTC.

The rearrangement links TRBV28 to TRBJ2-1; 7 positions agree with TRBD2. V shed 5 bases and J 3 bases; nucleotides not matched to a gene: 13. The CDR3 is 17 amino acids. Per germline, CDR1 MDHEN and CDR2 SYDVKM. The CDR3 nucleotides are TGTGCCAGCAGTCCATCGAGGGGAAGCGGGAACTACAATGAGCAGTTCTTC. The encoded protein is CASSPSRGSGNYNEQFF. Complete variable domain (other parts from reference TRBV28 and TRBJ2-1): DVKVTQSSRYLVKRTGEKVFLECVQDMDHENMFWYRQDPGLGLRLIYFSYDVKMKEKGDIPEGYSVSREKKERFSLILESASTNQTSMYLCASSPSRGSGNYNEQFFGPGTRLTVL.

This clonotype was counted between two and nine times. This chain connects TRBV4-1 to TRBJ1-5; no definite D call. Germline assignment: CDR1 MGHRA and CDR2 YSYEKL. Trimming shortened V by 1 base and J by 0 bases, and 7 bases separated the two germline ends. The CDR3 loop spans 15 amino acids. This CDR3 reads CASSQVSYSNQPQHF. The CDR3, as DNA: TGCGCCAGCAGCCAAGTCAGCTATAGCAATCAGCCCCAGCATTTT.

The rearrangement joins TRBV4-3 to TRBJ1-2; 11 bases fit TRBD1. Looked up from germline, CDR1 is LGHNA and CDR2 is YSLEER. The trim removed 8 bases at V and 8 bases at J, leaving 16 bases unmatched. CDR3 length: 16 amino acids. The CDR3, as DNA: TGCGCCAGCTCGACCGGGACAGGGGGTTTTCGGGGCGGCTACACCTTC. Translated: CASSTGTGGFRGGYTF.

This chain joins TRBV30 and TRBJ2-3, with a weak D call TRBD2 (5 bases). CDR1 and CDR2 from the germline V gene are GTSNPN and SVGIG (reference sequence). The length of the CDR3 is 13 residues. Trimming took 1 base from V and 2 from J, leaving 7 bases between them. In DNA form, the CDR3 reads TGTGCCTGGAGTGACGGGAACACAGATACGCAGTATTTT. Encoded protein: CAWSDGNTDTQYF.

This chain connects TRBV28 to TRBJ1-2, with TRBD1 matching 8 bases. The V and J ends lost 4 bases and 4 bases, in that order; junction bases with no gene match: 5. Germline values: CDR1 MDHEN, CDR2 SYDVKM. The CDR3 runs 14 residues. In DNA form, the CDR3 reads TGTGCCAGCAGTTCAGGGGGCCTAGTCTATGGCTACACCTTC. Translation: CASSSGGLVYGYTF.

This clonotype was counted between two and nine times. J is TRBJ2-3 and V is TRBV12-3 or TRBV12-4; 10 nucleotides match TRBD2. V dropped 2 bases and J dropped 5; count of bases not matched to a gene: 13. This CDR3 has 18 residues. DNA for the CDR3: TGTGCCAGCAGTTTATATCCCTCTAGCGGGAGCATGGTAGATACGCAGTATTTT. Protein sequence: CASSLYPSSGSMVDTQYF.

This clonotype was seen a handful of times. The chain couples TRBV4-1 to TRBJ1-6, with 7 bases that match TRBD1. Germline CDR1 and CDR2: MGHRA and YSYEKL. The ends lost 3 bases at V and 3 bases at J; junction bases unmatched: 2. CDR3 length: 15 amino acids. CDR3 protein: CASSQGTVYNSPLHF. For the CDR3, the DNA is TGCGCCAGCAGCCAGGGGACAGTCTATAATTCACCCCTCCACTTT.

The chain recombines TRBV9 with TRBJ2-3, with 7 bases that match TRBD2. The length of the CDR3 is 15 residues. V was pared by 0 bases and J by 4 bases, with 5 bases of the junction left unmatched. Germline V gene sequence: CDR1 SGDLS, CDR2 YYNGEE. CDR3 region: CASSVAASGSDTQYF. The CDR3 DNA reads TGTGCCAGCAGCGTAGCGGCTAGCGGCTCAGATACGCAGTATTTT.

This clonotype was detected many times. The J gene is TRBJ2-1, the V gene TRBV12-3 or TRBV12-4, with a tentative D call TRBD1 (6 bases). V was shortened by 6 bases and J by 6 bases, with 15 bases between the two germline ends. This CDR3 has 14 amino acids. CDR3 coding DNA: TGTGCCAGCAGCCCACCAGGGGAAGTCAATGAGCAGTTCTTC. Its protein product is CASSPPGEVNEQFF.

The V gene is TRBV12-3 or TRBV12-4, the J gene TRBJ2-1; 7 positions agree with TRBD2. The CDR3 spans 13 residues. Trimming took 6 bases from V and 10 from J; bases not matched to a gene: 9. CDR3 residues: CASSLREGYEQFF. In DNA form, the CDR3 reads TGTGCCAGCAGCCTTAGGGAGGGTTACGAGCAGTTCTTC.

This clonotype was counted between two and nine times. This rearrangement joins TRBV2 to TRBJ1-2, with D possibly matching TRBD1 (6 bases). V was clipped by 2 bases and J by 4 bases, with 8 bases between them. The CDR3 is 13 residues long. Germline V gives CDR1 SNHLY, CDR2 FYNNEI. The CDR3 bases are TGTGCCAGCAGTGAAAGGGGGGCCTATGGCTACACCTTC. It codes for CASSERGAYGYTF.

The chain employs TRBV5-1 and TRBJ2-2; D not certain. This CDR3 spans 15 amino acids. Trimming stripped 5 bases from V and 4 bases from J, with 15 bases between. The germline V gene has CDR1 SGHRS and CDR2 YFSETQ. CDR3 DNA sequence: TGCGCCAGCAGGACCCCCGGTTTGAGCACCGGGGAGCTGTTTTTT. Translated, it gives CASRTPGLSTGELFF.